The 18 T cell receptor beta chains presented below share a single source sample, sequenced in a study of identical twins. TCRdb called the 5' RACE reads again in MiXCR, with one record for every CDR3 protein. The sample holds about 330,000 distinct CDR3 sequences, more than 9% seen once. The sample also formed part of further work on yellow fever vaccine responses in identical twins.

The specimen sequenced was CD8+ T cells sorted from blood. The receptors were sampled from a woman aged 18-29 years in good health.

V usage is TRBV27 and J usage is TRBJ2-7, with TRBD1 identical over 8 bases. The germline CDR1 and CDR2 sequences are MNHEY and SMNVEV (reference sequence). This CDR3 spans 17 amino acids. The CDR3 DNA reads TGTGCCAGCAGTCCCTCCTGGACAGGGTTGAGTTCCTTCGAGCAGTACGTC. It specifies CASSPSWTGLSSFEQYV.

This clonotype showed up many times. The J gene is TRBJ2-1, the V gene TRBV15, with D uncertain. The CDR3 sequence is 15 residues long. Germline-derived CDR1 and CDR2 are LNHNV and YYDKDF (reference sequence). V was pared by 1 base and J by 8 bases, with 15 bases between. The CDR3 sequence is CATSRGDNPLDEQFF. CDR3 in DNA: TGTGCCACCAGCAGAGGCGATAACCCCTTGGATGAGCAGTTCTTC.

Only a few counts were recorded for this clonotype. V is TRBV7-6 and J is TRBJ2-3, with D perhaps matching TRBD2 (5 bases). V gave up 5 bases and J gave up 9 bases, with 18 bases separating them. Germline V gene data show CDR1 as SGHVS and CDR2 as FNYEAQ. The CDR3 runs 14 residues. The CDR3 bases are TGTGCCAGCAGCCCGAAAGGGAAAGCGGCGACGCAGTATTTT. This codes for CASSPKGKAATQYF.

The chain recombines TRBV11-1 with TRBJ2-2, with 9 positions matching TRBD1. The CDR3 sequence is 20 residues long. CDR1 and CDR2 (germline): SGHAT, FQDESV (reference sequence). J was trimmed by 0 bases and V by 7 bases; bases with no gene match: 18. CDR3 DNA: TGTGCCAGCACCTACAGCGGACAGGGGATCCGGGGAGCGAACACCGGGGAGCTGTTTTTT. Protein: CASTYSGQGIRGANTGELFF.

This clonotype showed up just once. This chain links TRBV23-1 with TRBJ2-7; tentatively, D is TRBD1 (6 bases). TRBV23-1 is assigned to the ORF class and has an uncertain function. V lost 7 bases and J lost 1, with 8 bases in between. CDR3 size: 12 residues. The CDR3 region has the DNA TGCGCCAGCACGGACAGTTCCTACGAGCAGTACGTC. Translation gives CASTDSSYEQYV.

This clonotype was picked up many times. The rearrangement joins TRBV29-1 to TRBJ2-7, with D tentatively TRBD2 (6 bases). V was cut by 6 bases and J by 3 bases, with 15 bases left in between. Germline V gene sequence: CDR1 SQVTM, CDR2 ANQGSEA. This CDR3 is 13 amino acids long. CDR3 region: CSVRSGDFYEQYF. As DNA, the CDR3 is TGCAGCGTCCGATCTGGGGACTTCTACGAGCAGTACTTC.

Points on this clonotype: It may be a read error: a sequence one base away is much more abundant. The rearrangement links TRBV5-5 to TRBJ1-2; D uncertain. Trimming took off 0 bases at V and 2 bases at J, with 5 bases between the two ends. CDR3 size: 13 residues. Germline values: CDR1 SGHKS, CDR2 YYEKEE (reference sequence). CDR3 amino acids: CASSLEQNYGYTF. Written as DNA, the CDR3 is TGTGCCAGCAGCTTGGAACAGAACTATGGCTACACCTTC. Full variable domain (rest looked up from reference TRBV5-5 and TRBJ1-2): DAGVTQSPTHLIKTRGQQVTLRCSPISGHKSVSWYQQVLGQGPQFIFQYYEKEERGRGNFPDRFSARQFPNYSSELNVNALLLGDSALYLCASSLEQNYGYTFGSGTRLTVV.

The chain joins TRBV4-1 to TRBJ2-2; 15 bases are a match to TRBD2. The CDR3 has 19 residues. With V trimmed by 0 bases and J by 7 bases, 9 bases remained unmatched. In germline, CDR1 is MGHRA, CDR2 YSYEKL. The CDR3 region is CASSQDPRTSGRAGGELFF. The CDR3 DNA sequence: TGCGCCAGCAGCCAAGATCCGAGGACTAGCGGGAGGGCCGGCGGGGAGCTGTTTTTT.

This clonotype was recorded at least ten times. The chain couples TRBV5-1 to TRBJ2-7, with TRBD1 identical over 8 bases. This CDR3 has 17 amino acids. V shed 4 bases, J shed 5 bases, and the junction held 17 bases outside the gene matches. In germline, CDR1 is SGHRS, CDR2 YFSETQ. CDR3 in DNA: TGCGCCAGCAGCCATTGGGACAGGACCACCTTTGAGGACGAGCAGTACTTC. Translating it yields CASSHWDRTTFEDEQYF.

This clonotype was counted a few times. V usage is TRBV28 and J usage is TRBJ2-7; TRBD1 matches 7 bases. Germline-derived CDR1 and CDR2 are MDHEN and SYDVKM. V gave up 5 bases and J gave up 2 bases; unmatched junction bases: 12. The CDR3 is 16 amino acids. CDR3 sequence: CASSITSGTVTYEQYF. The CDR3 bases are TGTGCCAGCAGTATTACCTCCGGGACAGTAACCTACGAGCAGTACTTC.

In DNA form, the CDR3 reads TGTGCCGTCCGGAATACTCGGGAGACCCAGTACTTC. The encoded protein is CAVRNTRETQYF. The V gene is TRBV2, the J gene TRBJ2-5; the D is unclear. The germline V gene encodes CDR1 SNHLY and CDR2 FYNNEI. V was trimmed by 11 bases and J by 5 bases, leaving 15 bases between them. The length of the CDR3 is 12 residues.

This clonotype appeared a few times. The chain combines TRBV4-1 with TRBJ2-7; D perhaps matches TRBD1 (6 bases). Germline loops: CDR1 MGHRA, CDR2 YSYEKL. The CDR3 is 14 residues long. V shed 0 bases and J shed 3 bases, with 9 bases lying between them. The CDR3 spells CASSQDPGDYEQYF. In nucleotides, the CDR3 is TGCGCCAGCAGCCAAGATCCAGGGGACTACGAGCAGTACTTC.

This rearrangement joins TRBV5-1 to TRBJ2-1, with TRBD2 matching over 14 bases. Germline CDR1 SGHRS, CDR2 YFSETQ. The CDR3 loop spans 15 amino acids. V lost 4 bases, J lost 8 bases, and 5 bases stayed unmatched. CDR3 nucleotide sequence: TGCGCCAGCAGCGCGACTAGCGGGGGGGCGGATGAGCAGTTCTTC. It codes for CASSATSGGADEQFF.

Many counts were recorded for this clonotype. The V gene is TRBV20-1, the J gene TRBJ1-2, with D maybe TRBD1 (6 bases). Looked up from germline, CDR1 is DFQATT and CDR2 is SNEGSKA (reference sequence). V was trimmed by 3 bases and J by 8 bases, leaving 19 bases between them. The CDR3 length is 14 residues. CDR3 bases: TGCAGTGCTAGCAATGTTCGGGGGGCGGAGGGCTACACCTTC. Its protein product is CSASNVRGAEGYTF.

In this sample, this clonotype turned up a few times. The chain employs TRBV12-5 and TRBJ1-5; unclear D gene. The germline gives CDR1 LGHNT, CDR2 FRNRAP. Trimming shortened V by 2 bases and J by 6 bases, and 8 bases separated the two germline ends. There are 13 residues in the CDR3. The DNA of the CDR3 is TGTGCTAGTGGTTTGTCCCCTAGTCAGCCCCAGCATTTT. It translates to CASGLSPSQPQHF.

The rearrangement links TRBV4-1 to TRBJ2-7, with D perhaps being TRBD1 or TRBD2 (5 bases each). The CDR3 is 14 residues long. CDR1 is MGHRA, CDR2 YSYEKL, per germline. Trimming removed 4 bases at V and 4 bases at J, with 14 bases between. The CDR3 loop is CASSLFMGEYEQYF. CDR3 nucleotides: TGCGCCAGCAGCCTTTTTATGGGGGAGTACGAGCAGTACTTC.

Only a few counts were recorded for this clonotype. V gene TRBV10-3 combines with J gene TRBJ1-5; TRBD1 aligns across 9 bases. Losses at the gene ends were 1 base for V and 2 bases for J; bases not matched to a gene: 3. The CDR3 is 16 amino acids. Germline-derived CDR1 and CDR2 are ENHRY and SYGVKD. The CDR3 DNA sequence: TGTGCCATCAGTGAGTACCGGACAGGGGGCAATCAGCCCCAGCATTTT. This sequence encodes CAISEYRTGGNQPQHF.

The gene calls are TRBV4-1 and TRBJ2-7; D call uncertain. The CDR3 spans 13 residues. V was shortened by 3 bases and J by 7 bases, with 13 bases between the two germline ends. Per the germline V gene, CDR1 is MGHRA and CDR2 is YSYEKL. The CDR3 DNA sequence: TGCGCCAGCAGCCATCAAGATGGAGAGGAGCAGTACTTC. Protein product: CASSHQDGEEQYF.